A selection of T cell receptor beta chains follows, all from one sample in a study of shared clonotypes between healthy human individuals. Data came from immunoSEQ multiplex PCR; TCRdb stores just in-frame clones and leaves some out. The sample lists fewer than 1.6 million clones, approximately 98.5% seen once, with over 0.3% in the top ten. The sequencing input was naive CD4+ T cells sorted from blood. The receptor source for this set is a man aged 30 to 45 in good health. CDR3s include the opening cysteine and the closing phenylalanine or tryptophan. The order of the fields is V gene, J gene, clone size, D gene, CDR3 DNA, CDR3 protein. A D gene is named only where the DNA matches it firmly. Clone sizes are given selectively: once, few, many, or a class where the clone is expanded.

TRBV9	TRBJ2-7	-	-	TGTGCCAGCAGCCTGGGGGGGGACAGGCTCTACGAGCAGTACTTC	CASSLGGDRLYEQYF
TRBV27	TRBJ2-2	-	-	TGTGCCAGCAGTTTATGGTCTAGCGCAACGAACACCGGGGAGCTGTTTTTT	CASSLWSSATNTGELFF
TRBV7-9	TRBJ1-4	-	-	TGTGCCAGCAGCCCAGGAGTTGGAGGGCTCGGTGAAAAACTGTTTTTT	CASSPGVGGLGEKLFF
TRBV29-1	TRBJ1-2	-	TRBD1	TGCAGCGCCGACGGACAGGGTAATGGCTACACCTTC	CSADGQGNGYTF
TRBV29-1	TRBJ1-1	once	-	TGCAGCGCCGTGACCCTCATGAACACTGAAGCTTTCTTT	CSAVTLMNTEAFF
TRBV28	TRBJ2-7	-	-	TGTGCCAGCAGTTTTTTTGACAAGGCATACGAGCAGTACTTC	CASSFFDKAYEQYF
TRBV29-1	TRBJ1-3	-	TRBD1	TGCAGCGTTGAAGTCATGACAGGGAGCTCTGGAAACACCATATATTTT	CSVEVMTGSSGNTIYF
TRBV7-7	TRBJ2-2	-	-	TGTGCTAGCAGTCATGGGGTGCTATCCGGGGAGCTGTTTTTT	CASSHGVLSGELFF
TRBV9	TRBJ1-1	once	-	TGTGCCAGCAGCGTAGTTACCAGACACGGGGTGAACACTGAAGCTTTCTTT	CASSVVTRHGVNTEAFF
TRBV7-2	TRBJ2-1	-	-	TGTGCCAGCAGCTCGTCTATAGGGATCCGGCTCGATGAGCAGTTCTTC	CASSSSIGIRLDEQFF
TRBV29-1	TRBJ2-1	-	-	TGCAGCGTTGAAGTTGGCGGCCGTCAGCAGTTCTTC	CSVEVGGRQQFF
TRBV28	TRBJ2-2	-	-	TGTGCCAGCAGTTTCGGCACGTTTGAGCTGTTTTTT	CASSFGTFELFF
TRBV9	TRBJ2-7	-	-	TGTGCCAGCAGCTTCACCGGGACTCCATACGAGCAGTACTTC	CASSFTGTPYEQYF
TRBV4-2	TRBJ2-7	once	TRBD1	TGTGCCAGCAGCCAAGACAGGGGGCCCTACGAGCAGTACTTC	CASSQDRGPYEQYF
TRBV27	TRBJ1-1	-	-	TGTGCCAGCAGCGCACGGCCGGGGGACACTGAAGCTTTCTTT	CASSARPGDTEAFF
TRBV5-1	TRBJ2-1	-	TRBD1	TGCGCCAGCAGCTCGTCGGGACAGCCCTCCTACAATGAGCAGTTCTTC	CASSSSGQPSYNEQFF
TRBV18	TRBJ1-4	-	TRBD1	TGTGCCAGCTCACCGCGAAGGGACAGGGACATGGCGACTAATGAAAAACTGTTTTTT	CASSPRRDRDMATNEKLFF